This entry lists 9 T cell receptor beta chains sequenced from one sample in a study of T cell responses to AZD1222 COVID-19 vaccine. Sequencing used immunoSEQ multiplex PCR; TCRdb keeps in-frame clones, though not all of them. The sample records 95,000 to 100,000 clones, around 87% being singletons. This specimen was peripheral blood, taken 28 days after the second AZD1222 dose. The receptors derive from an adult who received the AZD1222 COVID-19 vaccine.

The chain recombines TRBV19 with TRBJ1-2, with D tentatively TRBD1 (5 bases). The V end lost 5 bases, the J end lost 2 bases, and 9 bases lay between the germline ends. Germline-derived CDR1 and CDR2 are LNHDA and SQIVND (reference sequence). The CDR3 is 13 residues long. The CDR3 region is CASSSGGNYGYTF. The CDR3 DNA reads as TGTGCCAGTAGTTCGGGGGGGAACTATGGCTACACCTTC.

The chain uses TRBV19 and TRBJ2-7; no definite D call. Trimming pared 5 bases from V and 5 bases from J, leaving 13 bases between. Germline V CDR1 and CDR2: LNHDA, SQIVND (reference sequence). This CDR3 contains 13 residues. DNA for the CDR3: TGTGCCAGTAGTCCTCGACCGTTCAACGAGCAGTACTTC. This sequence encodes CASSPRPFNEQYF.

V is TRBV5-1 and J is TRBJ1-6; no clear D. V lost 4 bases to trimming and J lost 7 bases, with 15 bases between them. Germline V CDR1 and CDR2: SGHRS, YFSETQ. This CDR3 is built from 15 residues. CDR3 region: CASSPGTRNNSPLHF. CDR3 DNA: TGCGCCAGCAGCCCGGGCACTAGAAACAATTCACCCCTCCACTTT.

The rearrangement joins TRBV2 to TRBJ2-1; TRBD1 matches at 9 bases. This CDR3 is built from 14 residues. The trim removed 1 base at V and 10 bases at J, leaving 5 bases unmatched. Germline loops: CDR1 SNHLY, CDR2 FYNNEI. The CDR3: CASSEDRGLVEQFF. CDR3 nucleotide sequence: TGTGCCAGCAGTGAAGACAGGGGGCTGGTGGAGCAGTTCTTC.

The V gene is TRBV27, the J gene TRBJ2-7, with 7 positions matching TRBD1. In germline, CDR1 is MNHEY, CDR2 SMNVEV (reference sequence). The junction had 1 base not matched to a gene; V was cut back by 5 bases and J by 0 bases. The CDR3 totals 13 residues. The CDR3 protein is CASSRTGSYEQYF. CDR3 bases: TGTGCCAGCAGTCGGACAGGCTCCTACGAGCAGTACTTC.

The chain has TRBV3-1 (or the pseudogene TRBV3-2) and TRBJ2-3; 14 bases agree with TRBD2. The CDR3 extends over 16 amino acids. From germline, CDR1 is LGHDT and CDR2 YNNKEL (reference sequence). J lost 2 bases, V lost 4 bases, and 2 bases had no gene match. Here the CDR3 reads CASSRTSGGLTDTQYF. The CDR3, as DNA: TGTGCCAGCAGCCGGACTAGCGGGGGGCTCACAGATACGCAGTATTTT.

V gene TRBV4-3 combines with J gene TRBJ1-2, with D unresolved. This CDR3 comprises 14 residues. Per the germline V gene, CDR1 is LGHNA and CDR2 is YSLEER. V shed 0 bases and J shed 1 base, with 6 bases lying between them. The CDR3 DNA sequence: TGCGCCAGCAGCCAAGAATGGGATAACTATGGCTACACCTTC. Amino acid sequence: CASSQEWDNYGYTF.

This chain uses TRBV7-2 with TRBJ1-1; D gene ambiguous. The CDR3 is made up of 14 amino acids. Germline lookup yields CDR1 SGHTA and CDR2 FQGNSA. V was pared by 1 base and J by 1 base, with 7 bases between. CDR3 residues: CASSLGSGNTEAFF. The CDR3 DNA reads TGTGCCAGCAGCTTAGGGTCCGGGAACACTGAAGCTTTCTTT.

The J gene is TRBJ1-2, the V gene TRBV5-5; the D is unclear. The CDR3 consists of 14 residues. Trimming cost V 5 bases and J 3 bases, with 14 bases left between them. CDR1 and CDR2 (germline): SGHKS, YYEKEE (reference sequence). Written as DNA, the CDR3 is TGTGCCAGCAGGCTCTTCATTCGTTACTATGGCTACACCTTC. It codes for CASRLFIRYYGYTF.